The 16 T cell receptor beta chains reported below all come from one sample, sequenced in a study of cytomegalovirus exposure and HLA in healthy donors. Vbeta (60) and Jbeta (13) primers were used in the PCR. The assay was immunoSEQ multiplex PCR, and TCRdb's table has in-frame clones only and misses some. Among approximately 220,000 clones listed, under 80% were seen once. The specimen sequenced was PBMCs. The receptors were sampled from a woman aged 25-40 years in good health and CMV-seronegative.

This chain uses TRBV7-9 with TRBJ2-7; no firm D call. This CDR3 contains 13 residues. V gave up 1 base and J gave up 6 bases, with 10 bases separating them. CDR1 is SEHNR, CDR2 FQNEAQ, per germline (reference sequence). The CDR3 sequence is CASSLVGAPEQYF. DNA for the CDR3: TGTGCCAGCAGCTTAGTAGGAGCTCCCGAGCAGTACTTC.

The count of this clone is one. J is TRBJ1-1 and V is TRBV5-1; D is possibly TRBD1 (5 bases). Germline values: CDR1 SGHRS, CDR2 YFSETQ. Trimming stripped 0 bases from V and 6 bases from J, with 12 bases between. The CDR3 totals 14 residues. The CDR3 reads CASSLGPGGAEAFF. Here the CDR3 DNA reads TGCGCCAGCAGCTTGGGTCCCGGAGGGGCTGAAGCTTTCTTT.

The DNA of the CDR3 is TGTGCCAGCAGCCCTAACTGGAGGTCCTACGAGCAGTACTTC. Translating gives CASSPNWRSYEQYF. The J gene is TRBJ2-7, the V gene TRBV5-6; D might be TRBD2 (5 bases). Per germline, CDR1 SGHDT and CDR2 YYEEEE. V was shortened by 4 bases and J by 1 base, with 12 bases between the two germline ends. This CDR3 spans 14 amino acids.

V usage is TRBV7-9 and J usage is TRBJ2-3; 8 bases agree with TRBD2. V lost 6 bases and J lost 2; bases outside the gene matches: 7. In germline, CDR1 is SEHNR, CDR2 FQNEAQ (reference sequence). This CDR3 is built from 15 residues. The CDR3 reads CASSRTGGFTDTQYF. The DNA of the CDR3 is TGTGCCAGCAGTAGGACGGGGGGGTTCACAGATACGCAGTATTTT.

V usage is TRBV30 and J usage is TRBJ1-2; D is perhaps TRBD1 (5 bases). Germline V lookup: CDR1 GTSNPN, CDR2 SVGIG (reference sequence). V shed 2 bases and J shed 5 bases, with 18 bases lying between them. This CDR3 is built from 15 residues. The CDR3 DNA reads TGTGCCTGGAGTCCACACCCAGGGTACGAATATGGCTACACCTTC. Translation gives CAWSPHPGYEYGYTF.

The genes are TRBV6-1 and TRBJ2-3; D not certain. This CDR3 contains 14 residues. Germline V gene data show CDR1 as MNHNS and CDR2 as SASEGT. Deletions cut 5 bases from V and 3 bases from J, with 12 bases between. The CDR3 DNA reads TGTGCCAGCAGTTCTCAATCGGAGACAGATACGCAGTATTTT. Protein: CASSSQSETDTQYF.

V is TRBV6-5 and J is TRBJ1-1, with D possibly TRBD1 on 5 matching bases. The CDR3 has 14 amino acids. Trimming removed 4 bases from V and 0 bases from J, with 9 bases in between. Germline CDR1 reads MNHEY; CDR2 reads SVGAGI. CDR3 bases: TGTGCCAGCAGTTGGGGCCAAATGAACACTGAAGCTTTCTTT. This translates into CASSWGQMNTEAFF.

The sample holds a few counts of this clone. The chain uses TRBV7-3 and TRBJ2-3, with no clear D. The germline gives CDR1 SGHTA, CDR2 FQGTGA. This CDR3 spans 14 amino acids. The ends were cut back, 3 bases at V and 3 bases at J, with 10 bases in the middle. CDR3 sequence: CASSLGDPTDTQYF. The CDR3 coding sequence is TGTGCCAGCAGCTTGGGCGACCCAACAGATACGCAGTATTTT. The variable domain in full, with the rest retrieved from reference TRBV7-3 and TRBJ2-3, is GAGVSQTPSNKVTEKGKYVELRCDPISGHTALYWYRQSLGQGPEFLIYFQGTGAADDSGLPNDRFFAVRPEGSVSTLKIQRTERGDSAVYLCASSLGDPTDTQYFGPGTRLTVL.

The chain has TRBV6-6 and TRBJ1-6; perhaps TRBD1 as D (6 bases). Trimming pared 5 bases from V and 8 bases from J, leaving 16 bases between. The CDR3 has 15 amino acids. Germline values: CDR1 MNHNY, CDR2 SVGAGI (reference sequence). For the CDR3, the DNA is TGTGCCAGCAGTCCCTGGGGGGGCAGTGATTCACCCCTCCACTTT. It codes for CASSPWGGSDSPLHF.

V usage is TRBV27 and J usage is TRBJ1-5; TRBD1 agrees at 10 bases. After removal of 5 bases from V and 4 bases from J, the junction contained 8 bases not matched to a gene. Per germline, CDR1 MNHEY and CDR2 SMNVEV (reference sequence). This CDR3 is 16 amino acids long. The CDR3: CASSPDRGLWNQPQHF. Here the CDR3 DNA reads TGTGCCAGCAGTCCAGACAGGGGGCTTTGGAATCAGCCCCAGCATTTT.

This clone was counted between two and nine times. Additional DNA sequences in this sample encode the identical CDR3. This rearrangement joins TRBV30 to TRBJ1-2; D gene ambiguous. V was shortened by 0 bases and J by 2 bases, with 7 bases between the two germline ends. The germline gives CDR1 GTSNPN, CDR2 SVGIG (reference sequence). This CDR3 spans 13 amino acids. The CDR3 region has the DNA TGTGCCTGGAGTGTAGAGGCAAACTATGGCTACACCTTC. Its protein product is CAWSVEANYGYTF.

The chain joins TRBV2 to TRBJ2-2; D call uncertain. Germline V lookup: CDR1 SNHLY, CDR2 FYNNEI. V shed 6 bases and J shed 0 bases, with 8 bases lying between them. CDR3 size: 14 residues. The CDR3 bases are TGTGCCAGCAGAAATTTAGCGAACACCGGGGAGCTGTTTTTT. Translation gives CASRNLANTGELFF.

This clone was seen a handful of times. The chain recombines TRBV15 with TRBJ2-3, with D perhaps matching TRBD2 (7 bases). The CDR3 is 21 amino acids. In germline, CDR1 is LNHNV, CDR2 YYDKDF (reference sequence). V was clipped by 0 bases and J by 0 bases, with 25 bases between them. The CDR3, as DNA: TGTGCCACCAGCAGAGATAGAGGGGGGGACTTAACCACGCTCAGCACAGATACGCAGTATTTT. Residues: CATSRDRGGDLTTLSTDTQYF.

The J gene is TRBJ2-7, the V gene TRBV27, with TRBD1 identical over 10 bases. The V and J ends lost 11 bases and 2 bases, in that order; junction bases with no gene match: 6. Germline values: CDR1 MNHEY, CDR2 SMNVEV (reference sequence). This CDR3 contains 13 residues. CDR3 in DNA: TGTGCCGTCCGGGACAGGGGAGCCTACGAGCAGTACTTC. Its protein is CAVRDRGAYEQYF.

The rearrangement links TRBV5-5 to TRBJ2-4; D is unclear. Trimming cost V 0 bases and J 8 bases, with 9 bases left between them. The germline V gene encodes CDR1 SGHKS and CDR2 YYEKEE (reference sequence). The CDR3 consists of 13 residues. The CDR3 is CASSLGLYDIQYF. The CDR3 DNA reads TGTGCCAGCAGCTTGGGACTTTACGACATTCAGTACTTC.

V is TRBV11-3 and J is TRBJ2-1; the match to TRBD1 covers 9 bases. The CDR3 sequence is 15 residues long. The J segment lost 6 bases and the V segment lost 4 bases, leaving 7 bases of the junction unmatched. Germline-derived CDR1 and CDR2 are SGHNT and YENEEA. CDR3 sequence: CASSSPGTGINEQFF. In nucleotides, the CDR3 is TGTGCCAGCAGCTCTCCCGGGACAGGGATCAATGAGCAGTTCTTC.